The rows below give T cell receptor beta chains drawn from one sample of a study of blood T cells in healthy people across ages. TCRdb used MiXCR to reprocess the 5' RACE reads, holding one entry per CDR3 protein. The sample holds hundreds of thousands of distinct CDR3 sequences, roughly 41% seen once. The material sequenced was blood. The source is an elderly man in good health. Both conserved end residues are trimmed from each CDR3. The D gene is left open where the match is weak.

d_gene: TRBD1; j_gene: TRBJ2-7; v_gene: TRBV3-1; CDR3aa: ASSQDGQARREQY
d_gene: -; j_gene: TRBJ1-2; v_gene: TRBV6-1; CDR3aa: ASSEHYGYT
d_gene: -; j_gene: TRBJ2-3; v_gene: TRBV18; CDR3aa: ASAPRGTDTQY
d_gene: -; j_gene: TRBJ2-5; v_gene: TRBV20-1; CDR3aa: SAPSSSAAQETQY
d_gene: TRBD2; j_gene: TRBJ2-5; v_gene: TRBV6-2/TRBV6-3; CDR3aa: ASSLRTSGDLQETQY
d_gene: -; j_gene: TRBJ2-5; v_gene: TRBV10-2; CDR3aa: ASSESIFLGLETQY
d_gene: TRBD2; j_gene: TRBJ2-1; v_gene: TRBV7-9; CDR3aa: ASSLSAGIYNEQF
d_gene: TRBD1; j_gene: TRBJ1-6; v_gene: TRBV7-8; CDR3aa: ASSLGQGVVDNSPLH
d_gene: TRBD2; j_gene: TRBJ2-3; v_gene: TRBV6-5; CDR3aa: ASTTLRTSKTDTQY
d_gene: -; j_gene: TRBJ2-3; v_gene: TRBV20-1; CDR3aa: SPLGGTTDTQY
d_gene: -; j_gene: TRBJ2-7; v_gene: TRBV3-1; CDR3aa: ASSQARGGQQY
d_gene: TRBD1; j_gene: TRBJ1-4; v_gene: TRBV29-1; CDR3aa: SVRTGGNEKLF
d_gene: TRBD2; j_gene: TRBJ2-7; v_gene: TRBV20-1; CDR3aa: SAKAGGGPYEQY
d_gene: -; j_gene: TRBJ1-5; v_gene: TRBV6-2/TRBV6-3; CDR3aa: ASSFRQNQPQH
d_gene: -; j_gene: TRBJ2-7; v_gene: TRBV20-1; CDR3aa: SARVPATYEQY
d_gene: -; j_gene: TRBJ2-1; v_gene: TRBV20-1; CDR3aa: SAKRGASSYNEQF
d_gene: -; j_gene: TRBJ2-5; v_gene: TRBV6-2/TRBV6-3; CDR3aa: ASSYVPTGYQETQY
d_gene: TRBD1; j_gene: TRBJ2-1; v_gene: TRBV6-4; CDR3aa: ASSDNAGGFYNEQF
d_gene: TRBD1; j_gene: TRBJ2-1; v_gene: TRBV19; CDR3aa: ASSPPPDRGTYNEQF
d_gene: -; j_gene: TRBJ2-1; v_gene: TRBV3-1; CDR3aa: ASSHDWVKQF
d_gene: TRBD1; j_gene: TRBJ2-1; v_gene: TRBV20-1; CDR3aa: SADRGERQF
d_gene: -; j_gene: TRBJ1-2; v_gene: TRBV12-3/TRBV12-4; CDR3aa: ASSPRVGVHGYT
d_gene: -; j_gene: TRBJ2-1; v_gene: TRBV11-1; CDR3aa: ASSPPIARSYNEQF
d_gene: -; j_gene: TRBJ2-7; v_gene: TRBV6-5; CDR3aa: ASSYHQLGWSYEQY
d_gene: TRBD2; j_gene: TRBJ2-5; v_gene: TRBV20-1; CDR3aa: SATTSGLVGGETQY
d_gene: -; j_gene: TRBJ2-3; v_gene: TRBV12-3/TRBV12-4; CDR3aa: ASSLWDGLVDTQY
d_gene: -; j_gene: -; v_gene: TRBV6-2/TRBV6-3; CDR3aa: ASEGGADYEQY
d_gene: TRBD2; j_gene: TRBJ2-1; v_gene: TRBV5-1; CDR3aa: ASSLRAGGINEQF
d_gene: -; j_gene: TRBJ2-3; v_gene: TRBV9; CDR3aa: ASSADSWTDTQY
d_gene: -; j_gene: TRBJ1-2; v_gene: TRBV2; CDR3aa: ASGRTAIFNYGYT
d_gene: -; j_gene: TRBJ2-1; v_gene: TRBV18; CDR3aa: ASSLDRAGAGGEQF
d_gene: TRBD1; j_gene: TRBJ2-1; v_gene: TRBV29-1; CDR3aa: SVEEVATGVPF
d_gene: TRBD1; j_gene: TRBJ2-4; v_gene: TRBV3-1; CDR3aa: ASRPSDRGGNIQY
d_gene: TRBD2; j_gene: TRBJ2-1; v_gene: TRBV6-2/TRBV6-3; CDR3aa: ASSSTSGGGF
d_gene: -; j_gene: TRBJ1-1; v_gene: TRBV20-1; CDR3aa: SALGGQTNTEAF
d_gene: -; j_gene: TRBJ1-6; v_gene: TRBV7-2; CDR3aa: ASSLDVVVSYNSPLH
d_gene: TRBD1; j_gene: TRBJ1-1; v_gene: TRBV7-2; CDR3aa: ASSLAQGQGGYTEAF